The present entry profiles one T cell receptor beta chain with its context. Its antigen is undetermined. The record originates from a study of OX40 agonist ivuxolimab in advanced cancers. Overall study context: The diagnoses of dose-escalation patients were hepatocellular carcinoma, melanoma, renal cell or head and neck cancer. Under the entry rules, prior anti-PD-1, anti-PD-L1 or anti-CTLA-4 therapy was allowed, and 35% to 40% had some.

TCRdb keeps only in-frame clones here, not all; method: immunoSEQ multiplex PCR. The sample holds 100,000 to 150,000 clones, roughly 90% seen once. Study conclusions and caveats: The average count of expanded clones was higher among CD8+ T cells than among CD4+.

This clonotype originated in an adult with an advanced solid tumor such as melanoma, head and neck, liver or kidney cancer. Specimen: CD4+ or CD8+ T cells sorted from blood, collected in a trial of the OX40 agonist ivuxolimab.

For the CDR3, the DNA is TGTGCCAGCAGTTTCCAAGGACAGAACACTGAAGCTTTCTTT. This codes for CASSFQGQNTEAFF. This rearrangement joins TRBV7-2 to TRBJ1-1; D is possibly TRBD1 (5 bases). Germline V gives CDR1 SGHTA, CDR2 FQGNSA. This CDR3 spans 14 amino acids. Trimming removed 6 bases from V and 1 base from J, with 12 bases in between.